The source of this T cell receptor beta chain is a study of blood T cell repertoires in COVID-19. Study-level background: Italy, Spain and the United States were the sources of the convalescent and acute COVID-19 samples.

Source study methods: Reference gene primer amplification gave nucleated cell count estimates. Sequencing used immunoSEQ multiplex PCR; TCRdb keeps in-frame clones, though not all of them. V and J calls and clone size are as listed in that table; D and trimming were resolved from the DNA. The sample has 110,000 to 150,000 clones; around 84% are singletons. Germline CDR1 and CDR2: MNHEY and SVGAGI. The CDR3 totals 14 residues. Trimming removed 5 bases from V and 1 base from J; junction bases left unmatched: 4. The specimen was peripheral blood. The V gene is TRBV6-5, the J gene TRBJ2-5, with TRBD1 matching over 7 bases. The TCR originated in a woman in her fifties or sixties with acute or convalescent COVID-19. CDR3 amino acids: CASSSGTAQETQYF. Written as DNA, the CDR3 is TGTGCCAGCAGTAGTGGGACAGCCCAAGAGACCCAGTACTTC.